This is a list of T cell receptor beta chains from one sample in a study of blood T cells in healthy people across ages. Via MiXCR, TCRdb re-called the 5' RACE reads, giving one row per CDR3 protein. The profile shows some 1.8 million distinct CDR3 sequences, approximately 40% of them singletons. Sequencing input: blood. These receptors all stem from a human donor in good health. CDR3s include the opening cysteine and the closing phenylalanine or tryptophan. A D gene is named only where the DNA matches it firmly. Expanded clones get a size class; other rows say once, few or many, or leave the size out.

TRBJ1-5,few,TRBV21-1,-,TGTGCCAAGTTGGGGGGGTGGAGGGCTGGCAATCAGCCCCAGCATTTT,CAKLGGWRAGNQPQHF
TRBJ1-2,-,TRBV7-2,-,TGTGCCAGCAGCTTAGCCCCACACCTAGAAGAATCCGGGACGGAGTTTGGCTACACCTTC,CASSLAPHLEESGTEFGYTF
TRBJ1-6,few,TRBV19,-,TGTGCCAGTAGTATAACCGGGGGCGTTAATTCACCCCTCCACTTT,CASSITGGVNSPLHF
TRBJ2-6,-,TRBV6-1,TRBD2,TGTGCCTCATCGGGGGGTATCTCTGGGGCCAACGTCCTGACTTTC,CASSGGISGANVLTF
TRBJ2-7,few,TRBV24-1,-,TGTGCCACCAGTGATGGGCCAGTCTCCGAGCAGTACTTC,CATSDGPVSEQYF
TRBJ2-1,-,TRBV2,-,TGTGCCAGCAGTGGGTGGGGTTCCTACAATGAGCAGTTCTTC,CASSGWGSYNEQFF
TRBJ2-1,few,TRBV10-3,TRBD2,TGTGCCATGACTAGCGGGGAAGATAATGGGCAGTTCTTC,CAMTSGEDNGQFF
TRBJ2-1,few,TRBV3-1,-,TGTGCCAGCAGCCAAGATCCGGCCTCCCGGGCCTACAATGAGCAGTTCTTC,CASSQDPASRAYNEQFF
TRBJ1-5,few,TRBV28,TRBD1,TGTGCCAGCAGTACAGGGGGCTATTGGGATCAGCCCCAGCATTTT,CASSTGGYWDQPQHF
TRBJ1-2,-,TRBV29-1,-,TGCAGCGTTGAAGATATATCCTTCTATGGCTACACCTTC,CSVEDISFYGYTF
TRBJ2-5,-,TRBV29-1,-,TGCAGCGTTCGTCCGACAGGTCAAGAGACCCAGTACTTC,CSVRPTGQETQYF
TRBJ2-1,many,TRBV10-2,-,TGCGCCACCGTCGGCTCCTACAATGAGCAGTTCTTC,CATVGSYNEQFF
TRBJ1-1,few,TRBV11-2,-,TGTGCCAGCAGCACCCGTACAGGTTCGGGCCTGAACACTGAAGCTTTCTTT,CASSTRTGSGLNTEAFF
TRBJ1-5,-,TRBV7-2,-,TGTGCCAGCAGCCCAGCGGGGGGGAAACAGCCCCAGCATTTT,CASSPAGGKQPQHF
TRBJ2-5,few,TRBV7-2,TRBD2,TGTGCCAGCAGCTTATTTGGGGGGGAGGGAGAGACCCAGTACTTC,CASSLFGGEGETQYF
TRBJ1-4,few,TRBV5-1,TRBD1,TGCGCCAGCAGCTTGGCCGGTGGGACAGGGGTTACGGAAAAACTGTTTTTT,CASSLAGGTGVTEKLFF
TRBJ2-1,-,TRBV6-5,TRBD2,TGTGCCAGCAGTTACTTAGCGGGGGGGCATAATGAGCAGTTCTTC,CASSYLAGGHNEQFF
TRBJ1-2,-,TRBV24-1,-,TGTGCCACCAGTGTTGTGGAGGGCTATGGCTACACCTTC,CATSVVEGYGYTF
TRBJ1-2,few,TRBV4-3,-,TGCGCCAGCAGCCAAGATACGGGGGCAGATGGCTACACCTTC,CASSQDTGADGYTF
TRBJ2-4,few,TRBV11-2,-,TGTGCCAGCAGCCCGGAGGGCAGGAGGATTGACATTCAGTACTTC,CASSPEGRRIDIQYF
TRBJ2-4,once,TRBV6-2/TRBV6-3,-,TGTGCCAGCAGTCCCCCGGGCCGCGTTGGGAAAAACATTCAGTACTTC,CASSPPGRVGKNIQYF
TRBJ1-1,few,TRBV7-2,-,TGTGCCAGCACCCCGGACGGGTTTAACACTGAAGCTTTCTTT,CASTPDGFNTEAFF
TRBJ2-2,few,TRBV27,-,TGTGCCAGCAGTTTATCGCCCCGGCGCGGGGAGCTGTTTTTT,CASSLSPRRGELFF
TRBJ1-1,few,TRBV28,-,TGTGCCAGCAGTTTACAGGGATGGAACACTGAAGCTTTCTTT,CASSLQGWNTEAFF
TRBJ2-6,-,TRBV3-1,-,TGTGCCAGCGGCCGGACAGTGGGCTCTGGGGCCAGCGTCCTGACTTTC,CASGRTVGSGASVLTF
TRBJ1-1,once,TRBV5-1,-,TGCGCCAGTCGTCCGACAGGACTTAAGAACACTGAAGCTTTCTTT,CASRPTGLKNTEAFF
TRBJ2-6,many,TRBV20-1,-,TGCAGTCCGGGAGACACTGGGGCCAACGTCCTGACTTTC,CSPGDTGANVLTF
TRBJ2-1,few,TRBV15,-,TGTGCCACCAGCAGACCTTTCGATGAGCAGTTCTTC,CATSRPFDEQFF
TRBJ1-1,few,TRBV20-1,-,TGCAGTGCCAGACGATCGGGCATGAACACTGAAGCTTTCTTT,CSARRSGMNTEAFF
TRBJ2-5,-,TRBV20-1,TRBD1,TGCAGTGCTCGATCCGGGACAGGGATAGAGACCCAGTACTTC,CSARSGTGIETQYF
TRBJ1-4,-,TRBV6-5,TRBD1,TGTGCCAGCAGTTGGACAGGATATGGCGAAAAACTGTTTTTT,CASSWTGYGEKLFF
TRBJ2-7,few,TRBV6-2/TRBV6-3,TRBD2,TGTGCCAGCAGTTTTACCGGGACTAGCGGCGACGAGCAGTACTTC,CASSFTGTSGDEQYF
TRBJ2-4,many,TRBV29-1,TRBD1,TGCAGCGCGGGGGACAGGGGACCAGCCAAAAACATTCAGTACTTC,CSAGDRGPAKNIQYF
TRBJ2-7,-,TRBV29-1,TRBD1,TGCAGCGTGGGTGCAGGGGGCTCGGGCGAGCAGTACTTC,CSVGAGGSGEQYF
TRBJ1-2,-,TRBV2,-,TGTGCCAGCAGTGAAGGGGACGGATTCTATGGCTACACCTTC,CASSEGDGFYGYTF